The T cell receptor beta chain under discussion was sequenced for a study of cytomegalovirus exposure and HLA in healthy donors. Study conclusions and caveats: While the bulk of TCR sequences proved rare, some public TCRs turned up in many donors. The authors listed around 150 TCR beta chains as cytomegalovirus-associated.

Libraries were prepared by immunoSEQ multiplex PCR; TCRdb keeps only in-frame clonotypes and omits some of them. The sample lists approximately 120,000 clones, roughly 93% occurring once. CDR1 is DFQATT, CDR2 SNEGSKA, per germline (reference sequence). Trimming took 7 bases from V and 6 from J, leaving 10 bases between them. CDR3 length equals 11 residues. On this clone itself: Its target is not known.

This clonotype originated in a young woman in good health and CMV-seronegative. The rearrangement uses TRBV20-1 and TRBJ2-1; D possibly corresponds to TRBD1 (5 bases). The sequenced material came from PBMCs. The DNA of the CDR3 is TGCAGTGTTAGCAGGGTCAATGAGCAGTTCTTC. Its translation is CSVSRVNEQFF.